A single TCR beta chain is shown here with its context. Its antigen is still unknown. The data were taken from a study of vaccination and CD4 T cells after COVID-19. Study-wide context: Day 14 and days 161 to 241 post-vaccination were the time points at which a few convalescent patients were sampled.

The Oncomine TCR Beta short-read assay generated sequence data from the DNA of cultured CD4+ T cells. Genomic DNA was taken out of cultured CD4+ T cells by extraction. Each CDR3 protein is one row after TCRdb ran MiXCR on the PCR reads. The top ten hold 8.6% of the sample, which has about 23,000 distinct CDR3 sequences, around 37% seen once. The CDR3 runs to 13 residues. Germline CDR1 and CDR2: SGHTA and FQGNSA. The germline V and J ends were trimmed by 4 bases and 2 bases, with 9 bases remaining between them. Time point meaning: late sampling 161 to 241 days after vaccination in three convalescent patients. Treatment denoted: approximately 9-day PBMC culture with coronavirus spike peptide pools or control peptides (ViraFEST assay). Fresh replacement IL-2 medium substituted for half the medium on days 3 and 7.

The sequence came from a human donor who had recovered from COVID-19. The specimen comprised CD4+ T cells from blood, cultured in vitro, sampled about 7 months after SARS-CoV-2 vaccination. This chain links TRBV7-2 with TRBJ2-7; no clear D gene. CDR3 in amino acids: CASSWASAYEQYF. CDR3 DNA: TGTGCCAGCAGCTGGGCCTCCGCCTACGAGCAGTACTTC.